This TCR beta chain was profiled in a study of Graves' ophthalmopathy and Graves' hyperthyroidism. Study-wide results and limits: Ophthalmopathy progression was predicted with 70% to 71% sensitivity and about 72% specificity. Most expanded thyroid clonotypes above 0.001 frequency also appeared in blood.

Germline V gene sequence: CDR1 SGHTA, CDR2 FQGTGA. Deletions cut 6 bases from V and 8 bases from J, with 16 bases between. The CDR3 covers 13 residues. Exclusion applied to patients with other autoimmune diseases, uncontrolled infections, pregnancy or lactation. Physicians reached a diagnosis by relying on clinical symptoms, serum thyroxine, TRAb, thyroid ultrasound and orbital computed tomography. This clonotype has at least ten counts. Antigen unknown. Amplified TCR beta CDR3 regions were obtained using RNA transcripts as template. Second-round multiplex PCR came after first-round RT-PCR with HTBI primers. TCRdb reanalysed the multiplex PCR reads using MiXCR and keeps one entry per CDR3 protein. The sample lists over a million distinct CDR3 sequences, about 40% occurring once.

This clonotype was obtained from an adult man with Graves' hyperthyroidism. Sequenced input: peripheral blood or thyroid tissue (not recorded which). This chain connects TRBV7-3 to TRBJ1-2; no reliable D call. CDR3 in amino acids: CASSAAREGGYTF. The CDR3 DNA sequence: TGTGCCAGCAGTGCCGCACGGGAAGGGGGCTACACCTTC.